A single sample is the source of the 23 T cell receptor beta chains below, sequenced in a study of blood T cell repertoires in COVID-19. Data came from immunoSEQ multiplex PCR; TCRdb stores just in-frame clones and leaves some out. The sample records roughly 180,000 clones, about 80% being singletons. What was sequenced was peripheral blood. All receptors come from a human donor in a cohort sampled during active COVID-19.

The chain carries TRBV19 and TRBJ1-5, with D perhaps matching TRBD1 (6 bases). The CDR3 is made up of 16 amino acids. From germline, CDR1 is LNHDA and CDR2 SQIVND (reference sequence). V lost 5 bases, J lost 10 bases, and 24 bases lay in between. The CDR3 bases are TGTGCCAGTAGTTTCCAAGCAGACAGGTTCTCTGGACCCCAGCATTTT. This codes for CASSFQADRFSGPQHF.

This clone was seen a single time. The CDR3, as DNA: TGTGCCAGCAGCCAAGCTACGGTAAGCGTGAACACTGAAGCTTTCTTT. Protein sequence: CASSQATVSVNTEAFF. This chain links TRBV3-1 (or the pseudogene TRBV3-2) with TRBJ1-1, with D unresolved. This CDR3 spans 16 amino acids. Germline values: CDR1 LGHDT, CDR2 YNNKEL (reference sequence). V was clipped by 1 base and J by 0 bases, with 12 bases between them.

The V and J genes are TRBV6-6 and TRBJ2-7; D perhaps matches TRBD1 (6 bases). The CDR3 covers 12 residues. Germline V gene data show CDR1 as MNHNY and CDR2 as SVGAGI (reference sequence). V lost 5 bases and J lost 2, with 7 bases in between. In DNA, the CDR3 is TGTGCCAGCAGTGGGGGCCCCTACGAGCAGTACTTC. Residues: CASSGGPYEQYF.

The chain uses TRBV27 and TRBJ2-5, with no clear D. Trimming cost V 3 bases and J 2 bases, with 7 bases left between them. Germline lookup yields CDR1 MNHEY and CDR2 SMNVEV (reference sequence). The CDR3 is 13 residues long. The CDR3 DNA follows: TGTGCCAGCAGTTTTTACTATCAAGAGACCCAGTACTTC. Translated: CASSFYYQETQYF.

This chain connects TRBV5-4 to TRBJ2-2; 7 bases align to TRBD2. V lost 3 bases to trimming and J lost 10 bases; unmatched junction nucleotides: 6. Germline values: CDR1 SGHNT, CDR2 YYREEE (reference sequence). The CDR3 runs to 13 residues. Here the CDR3 DNA reads TGTGCCAGCAGCTCCCCGGGACTACCGGAGCTGTTTTTT. It encodes CASSSPGLPELFF.

CDR3 loop: CASIPKGPLNTEAFF. The CDR3 DNA follows: TGTGCCAGCATCCCTAAGGGGCCTCTGAACACTGAAGCTTTCTTT. The genes are TRBV6-6 and TRBJ1-1, with a possible D match to TRBD1 (5 bases). V gave up 7 bases and J gave up 0 bases, with 15 bases separating them. CDR3 length: 15 amino acids. The germline V gene has CDR1 MNHNY and CDR2 SVGAGI (reference sequence).

The chain has TRBV11-2 and TRBJ1-1, with D maybe TRBD1 (5 bases). This CDR3 contains 15 residues. Germline CDR1 is SGHAT and CDR2 is FQNNGV. Trimming shortened V by 3 bases and J by 5 bases, and 16 bases separated the two germline ends. The CDR3 spells CASSLWAGGETEAFF. As DNA, the CDR3 is TGTGCCAGCAGCTTGTGGGCGGGGGGTGAGACTGAAGCTTTCTTT.

This CDR3 reads CASSYDGGGGYGYTF. CDR3 DNA sequence: TGTGCCAGCAGTTACGACGGCGGTGGGGGGTATGGCTACACCTTC. The chain couples TRBV6-5 to TRBJ1-2, with D perhaps TRBD1 (5 bases). This CDR3 contains 15 residues. Per the germline V gene, CDR1 is MNHEY and CDR2 is SVGAGI. V lost 2 bases, J lost 5 bases, and 15 bases lay in between.

This chain joins TRBV5-5 and TRBJ1-6, with 8 bases aligning to TRBD1. The CDR3 contains 16 residues. Germline CDR1 reads SGHKS; CDR2 reads YYEKEE (reference sequence). The J segment lost 7 bases and the V segment lost 4 bases, leaving 10 bases of the junction unmatched. The DNA of the CDR3 is TGTGCCAGCAGCCATACGCCGACAGGGGTCAATTCACCCCTCCACTTT. The encoded protein is CASSHTPTGVNSPLHF.

The chain couples TRBV4-1 to TRBJ2-2, with D unclear. Germline CDR1 is MGHRA and CDR2 is YSYEKL. CDR3 size: 16 residues. V was pared by 0 bases and J by 3 bases, with 11 bases between. For the CDR3, the DNA is TGCGCCAGCAGCCAAGATGAGTTTGATTACACCGGGGAGCTGTTTTTT. This sequence encodes CASSQDEFDYTGELFF.

This sequence joins TRBV7-9 and TRBJ2-2, with TRBD1 identical over 7 bases. V lost 1 base to trimming and J lost 6 bases; unmatched junction nucleotides: 5. This CDR3 region has 15 residues. Germline V CDR1 and CDR2: SEHNR, FQNEAQ (reference sequence). Here the CDR3 reads CASSLVRGRAGELFF. The CDR3 coding sequence is TGTGCCAGCAGCTTAGTTAGGGGGCGAGCCGGGGAGCTGTTTTTT.

This chain joins TRBV14 and TRBJ1-2; TRBD1 agrees at 10 bases. J was trimmed by 4 bases and V by 0 bases; bases with no gene match: 8. Germline-derived CDR1 and CDR2 are SGHDN and FVKESK. This CDR3 has 17 amino acids. CDR3 sequence reads: CASSQDPLGTGVYGYTF. The CDR3 DNA reads as TGTGCCAGCAGCCAAGATCCCCTCGGGACAGGGGTCTATGGCTACACCTTC.

This clone was detected only once. CDR3 protein: CASTRGSATNEKLFF. The CDR3 DNA reads TGTGCCAGTACTCGGGGAAGTGCAACTAATGAAAAACTGTTTTTT. The gene calls are TRBV19 and TRBJ1-4, with D uncertain. V lost 7 bases and J 0 bases, leaving 12 bases between the germline ends. The CDR3 totals 15 residues. Per germline, CDR1 LNHDA and CDR2 SQIVND (reference sequence).

The chain carries TRBV27 and TRBJ1-6; 8 bases align to TRBD1. The V segment lost 2 bases and the J segment 5 bases; nucleotides outside the gene matches: 8. The CDR3 covers 17 residues. The germline V gene has CDR1 MNHEY and CDR2 SMNVEV (reference sequence). CDR3 protein: CASSLPGQAQDNSPLHF. CDR3 nucleotide sequence: TGTGCCAGCAGTTTACCGGGACAGGCCCAGGATAATTCACCCCTCCACTTT.

V and J are TRBV5-1 and TRBJ2-7; 7 nucleotides match TRBD1. There are 14 residues in the CDR3. Germline trimming cut 4 bases from V and 4 bases from J; bases unmatched to any gene: 8. CDR1 is SGHRS and CDR2 is YFSETQ in the germline V gene. The CDR3 sequence: CASSVQGTLYEQYF. Here the CDR3 DNA reads TGCGCCAGCAGCGTACAGGGGACACTGTACGAGCAGTACTTC.

This chain joins TRBV14 and TRBJ2-6, with D unresolved. V lost 0 bases to trimming and J lost 1 base, with 10 bases between them. The germline V gene encodes CDR1 SGHDN and CDR2 FVKESK. The CDR3 covers 17 residues. CDR3 sequence reads: CASSQETRASGANVLTF. The CDR3 bases are TGTGCCAGCAGCCAAGAAACGAGAGCGTCTGGGGCCAACGTCCTGACTTTC. Variable domain in full (rest from reference TRBV14 and TRBJ2-6): EAGVTQFPSHSVIEKGQTVTLRCDPISGHDNLYWYRRVMGKEIKFLLHFVKESKQDESGMPNNRFLAERTGGTYSTLKVQPAELEDSGVYFCASSQETRASGANVLTFGAGSRLTVL.

This sequence joins TRBV5-1 and TRBJ1-1, with a possible D match to TRBD1 (5 bases). This CDR3 has 16 amino acids. In germline, CDR1 is SGHRS, CDR2 YFSETQ. The ends were cut back, 4 bases at V and 1 base at J, with 17 bases in the middle. The CDR3 loop is CASSVGYQGGNTEAFF. CDR3 sequence (DNA): TGCGCCAGCAGCGTCGGATATCAGGGAGGGAACACTGAAGCTTTCTTT.

The rearrangement links TRBV7-3 to TRBJ1-2, with a possible D match to TRBD1 (6 bases). The germline V gene has CDR1 SGHTA and CDR2 FQGTGA. There are 16 residues in the CDR3. V was trimmed by 5 bases and J by 4 bases, leaving 20 bases between them. The CDR3 is CASSPSPPDRSYGYTF. As DNA, the CDR3 is TGTGCCAGCAGCCCTTCCCCCCCCGACAGGTCCTATGGCTACACCTTC.

The gene calls are TRBV2 and TRBJ2-1; 7 nucleotides line up with TRBD1. Germline V gives CDR1 SNHLY, CDR2 FYNNEI. With V trimmed by 6 bases and J by 5 bases, 13 bases remained unmatched. CDR3 length: 16 amino acids. CDR3 protein: CASSSTGTAIHNEQFF. CDR3 nucleotides: TGTGCCAGCAGCTCCACCGGGACAGCGATCCACAATGAGCAGTTCTTC.

The chain is built from TRBV9 and TRBJ2-3; 8 bases are a match to TRBD2. CDR1 is SGDLS and CDR2 is YYNGEE in the germline V gene. This CDR3 is built from 15 residues. The ends lost 2 bases at V and 4 bases at J; junction bases unmatched: 6. This CDR3 is CASSVSGGPADTQYF. For the CDR3, the DNA is TGTGCCAGCAGCGTGTCGGGGGGGCCGGCAGATACGCAGTATTTT.

V gene TRBV3-1 (or the pseudogene TRBV3-2) combines with J gene TRBJ1-2; a weak D match, TRBD1 (6 bases). CDR3 length: 14 residues. The germline V gene has CDR1 LGHDT and CDR2 YNNKEL (reference sequence). Trimming pared 3 bases from V and 1 base from J, leaving 9 bases between. The CDR3 bases are TGTGCCAGCAGCCAGGGGACATTTAACTATGGCTACACCTTC. Its protein is CASSQGTFNYGYTF.

The rearrangement uses TRBV6-6 and TRBJ2-3; 10 nucleotides line up with TRBD2. Per germline, CDR1 MNHNY and CDR2 SVGAGI (reference sequence). The CDR3 is made up of 15 amino acids. The V and J ends lost 4 bases and 1 base, in that order; junction bases with no gene match: 2. The CDR3 sequence is CASSSSGGRTDTQYF. In DNA, the CDR3 is TGTGCCAGCAGTTCTAGCGGGGGCCGCACAGATACGCAGTATTTT.

The chain is built from TRBV27 and TRBJ1-4; a weak D match, TRBD1 (6 bases). Per the germline V gene, CDR1 is MNHEY and CDR2 is SMNVEV (reference sequence). This CDR3 region has 14 residues. Deletions cut 4 bases from V and 6 bases from J, with 12 bases between. As DNA, the CDR3 is TGTGCCAGCAGTTGGGAACAGGGCCATGAAAAACTGTTTTTT. Translated: CASSWEQGHEKLFF.